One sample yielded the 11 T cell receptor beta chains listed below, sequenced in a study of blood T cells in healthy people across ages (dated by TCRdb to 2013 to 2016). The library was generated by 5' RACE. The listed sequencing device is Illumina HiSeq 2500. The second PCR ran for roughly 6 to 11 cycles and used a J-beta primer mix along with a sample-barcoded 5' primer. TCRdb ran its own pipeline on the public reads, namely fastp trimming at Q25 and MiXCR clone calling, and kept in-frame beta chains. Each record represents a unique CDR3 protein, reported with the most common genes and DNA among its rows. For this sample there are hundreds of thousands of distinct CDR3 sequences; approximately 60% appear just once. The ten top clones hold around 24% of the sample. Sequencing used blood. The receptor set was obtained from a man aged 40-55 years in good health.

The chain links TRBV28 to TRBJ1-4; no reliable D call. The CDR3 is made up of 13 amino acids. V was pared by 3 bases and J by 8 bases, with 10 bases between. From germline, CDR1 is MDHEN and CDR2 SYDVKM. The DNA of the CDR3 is TGTGCCAGCAGTTTCCCATCTGGCGAAAAACTGTTTTTT. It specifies CASSFPSGEKLFF.

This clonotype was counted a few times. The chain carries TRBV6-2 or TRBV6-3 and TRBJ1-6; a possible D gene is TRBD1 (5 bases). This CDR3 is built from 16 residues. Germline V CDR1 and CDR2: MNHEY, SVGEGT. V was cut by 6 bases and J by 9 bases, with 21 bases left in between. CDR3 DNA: TGTGCCAGCAGGAGAAACCCAACAGGCGCAGGTTCACCCCTCCACTTT. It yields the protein CASRRNPTGAGSPLHF.

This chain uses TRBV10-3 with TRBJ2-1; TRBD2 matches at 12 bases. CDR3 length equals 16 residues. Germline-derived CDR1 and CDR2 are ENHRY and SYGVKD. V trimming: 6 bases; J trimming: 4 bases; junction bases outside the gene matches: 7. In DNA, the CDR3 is TGTGCCATCAGCCCAAGGACTAGCGGGAATTACAATGAGCAGTTCTTC. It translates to CAISPRTSGNYNEQFF.

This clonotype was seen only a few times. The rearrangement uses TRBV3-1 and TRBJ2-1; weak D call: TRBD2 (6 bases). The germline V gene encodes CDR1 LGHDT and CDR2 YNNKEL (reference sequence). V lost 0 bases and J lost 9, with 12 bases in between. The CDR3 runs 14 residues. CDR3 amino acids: CASSQDITSLEQFF. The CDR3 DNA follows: TGTGCCAGCAGCCAAGATATAACTAGCCTTGAGCAGTTCTTC.

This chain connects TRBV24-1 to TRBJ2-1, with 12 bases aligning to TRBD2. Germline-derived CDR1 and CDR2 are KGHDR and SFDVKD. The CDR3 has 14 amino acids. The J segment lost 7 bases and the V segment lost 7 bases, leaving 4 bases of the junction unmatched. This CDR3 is CATSPGLAGNEQFF. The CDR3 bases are TGTGCCACCAGCCCTGGACTAGCGGGAAATGAGCAGTTCTTC.

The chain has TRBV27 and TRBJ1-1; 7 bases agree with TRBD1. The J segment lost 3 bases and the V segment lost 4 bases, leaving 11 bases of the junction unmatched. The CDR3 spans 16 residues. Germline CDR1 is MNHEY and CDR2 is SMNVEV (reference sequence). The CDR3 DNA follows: TGTGCCAGCAGTTCCTATGGTCAGGGGGGGGACACTGAAGCTTTCTTT. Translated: CASSSYGQGGDTEAFF.

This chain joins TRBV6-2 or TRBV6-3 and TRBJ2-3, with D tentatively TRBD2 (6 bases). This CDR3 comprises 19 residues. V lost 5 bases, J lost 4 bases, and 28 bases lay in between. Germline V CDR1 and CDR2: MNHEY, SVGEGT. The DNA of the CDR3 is TGTGCCAGCAGTCTCCCGCCCCAGCTAGCGAAAATAAGTGCAGATACGCAGTATTTT. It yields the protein CASSLPPQLAKISADTQYF.

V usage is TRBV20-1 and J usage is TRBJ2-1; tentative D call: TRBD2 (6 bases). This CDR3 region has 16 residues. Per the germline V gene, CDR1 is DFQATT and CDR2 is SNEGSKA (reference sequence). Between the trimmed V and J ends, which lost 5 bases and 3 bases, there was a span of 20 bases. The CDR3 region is CSAAPRRDFYYNEQFF. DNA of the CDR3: TGCAGTGCTGCCCCCCGGAGGGATTTTTACTACAATGAGCAGTTCTTC.

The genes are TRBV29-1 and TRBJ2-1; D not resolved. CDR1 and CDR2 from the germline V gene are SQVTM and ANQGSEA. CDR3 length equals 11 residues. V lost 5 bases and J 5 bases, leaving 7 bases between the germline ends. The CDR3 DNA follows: TGCAGCGTTCTAGGGAACAATGAGCAGTTCTTC. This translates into CSVLGNNEQFF.

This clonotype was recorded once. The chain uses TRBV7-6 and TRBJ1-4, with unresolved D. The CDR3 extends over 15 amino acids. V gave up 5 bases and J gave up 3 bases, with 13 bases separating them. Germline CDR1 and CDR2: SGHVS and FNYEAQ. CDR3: CASSPETQSNEKLFF. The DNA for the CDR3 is TGTGCCAGCAGCCCCGAGACCCAGTCTAATGAAAAACTGTTTTTT.

In DNA, the CDR3 is TGTGCCAGCAGCTCCATGTGGAGCACTCAGACGCCCTCCTACGAGCAGTACTTC. This gives the protein CASSSMWSTQTPSYEQYF. The chain recombines TRBV7-9 with TRBJ2-7; D not resolved. CDR3 length: 18 residues. V lost 4 bases and J lost 0, with 22 bases in between. Germline values: CDR1 SEHNR, CDR2 FQNEAQ (reference sequence).